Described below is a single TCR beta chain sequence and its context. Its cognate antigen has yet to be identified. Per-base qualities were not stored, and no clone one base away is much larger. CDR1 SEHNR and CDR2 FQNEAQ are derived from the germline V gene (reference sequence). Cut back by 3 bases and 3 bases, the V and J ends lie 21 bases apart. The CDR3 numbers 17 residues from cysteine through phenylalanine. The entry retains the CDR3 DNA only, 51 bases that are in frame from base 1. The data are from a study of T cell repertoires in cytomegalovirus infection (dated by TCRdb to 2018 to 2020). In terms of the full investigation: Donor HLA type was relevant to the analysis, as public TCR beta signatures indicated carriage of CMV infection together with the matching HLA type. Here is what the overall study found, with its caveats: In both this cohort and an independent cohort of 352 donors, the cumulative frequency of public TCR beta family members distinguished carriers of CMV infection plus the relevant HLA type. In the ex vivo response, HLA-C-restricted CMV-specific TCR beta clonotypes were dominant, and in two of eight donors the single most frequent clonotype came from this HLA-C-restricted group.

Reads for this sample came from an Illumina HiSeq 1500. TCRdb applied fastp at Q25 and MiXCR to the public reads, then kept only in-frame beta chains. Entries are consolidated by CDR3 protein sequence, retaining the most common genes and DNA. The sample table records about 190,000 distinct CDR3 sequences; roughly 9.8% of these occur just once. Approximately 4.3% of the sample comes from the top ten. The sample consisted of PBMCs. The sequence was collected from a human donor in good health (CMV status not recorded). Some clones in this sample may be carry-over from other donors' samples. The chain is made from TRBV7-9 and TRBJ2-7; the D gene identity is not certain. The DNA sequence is TGTGCCAGCAGCTTTCTGGGCGGCGGCGTTAGGAACTACGAGCAGTACTTC. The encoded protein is CASSFLGGGVRNYEQYF.